Described below is a single T cell receptor delta chain sequence and its context. This clone is termed large (0.1 to 1%). Its cognate antigen has yet to be identified. No base quality values were provided; no much bigger clone lies one nucleotide off. The sample was run on an Illumina MiSeq. In the source study's methods: For the publicity analysis, the Vgamma9Vdelta2 and nonVgamma9Vdelta2 bulk CDR3 files from each subject were merged to form one combined repertoire per subject. Using base R and dplyr, each CDR3 amino acid sequence was checked across 9 single-cell datasets and roughly nine bulk repertoires to give a publicity score ranging from 0 to 19. In TCRdb, clones were called once more from the public reads by CATT, and rows of identical DNA were later combined. The V and J calls were determined by TCRdb, not by the authors. This sample has 1,500 to 2,000 delta-chain clones in its table, and around 25% of those were observed once. The ten most abundant clones make up around 4.5% of the sample.

From cysteine to phenylalanine, the CDR3 is 16 amino acids long. CDR3 DNA is the only sequence kept; it has 48 bases, read in frame from the first base. Trimming at the junction amounts to 0 bases on V and 3 bases on J, and the germline ends lie 14 bases apart. The germline V gene supplies CDR1 TSWWSYY and CDR2 QGS. This sample was included in a study of fetal and pediatric gammadelta thymocytes (dated 2022 in TCRdb). Some background on the complete study: The bulk gammadelta thymocyte repertoires combined previously published and newly generated, unpublished data and were used to strengthen a single-cell study of gammadelta thymocyte development. In total, the bulk gammadelta thymocyte repertoire set covered about ten subjects, made up of 7 pediatric thymus donors and 3 fetal thymus donors. Bulk gammadelta thymocyte repertoires combined previously published data (refs 27,28) with unpublished data. To increase subject numbers and strengthen the CDR3 publicity analysis, bulk TCR repertoire data were added. The research as a whole found: Fetal gammadelta thymocyte repertoires were previously reported to be enriched for TRDV2, TRGV8 and TRGV9 usage, low N additions and public CDR3s compared with post-natal repertoires.

Staining of thymocytes was performed with Zombie NIR viability dye and with antibodies against CD3 (UCHT1), TCRgammadelta (11F2), TCRVgamma9 (IMMU360) and TCRVdelta2 (IMMU389). Bulk TRD and TRG CDR3 repertoires were produced separately from sorted Vgamma9Vdelta2 and nonVgamma9Vdelta2 gammadelta thymocytes taken from human fetal and pediatric thymuses. Pediatric thymus tissue was collected in Belgium from children having cardiac surgery. Pediatric thymus donors in the study were aged between roughly 1 and 12 years. As previously described, thymic cell suspensions were prepared from both fetal and post-natal thymuses. NonVgamma9Vdelta2 thymocytes were sorted as CD3+ gammadeltaTCR+ cells lacking the Vgamma9+Vdelta2+ phenotype. A FACS Aria III cell sorter (BD Biosciences) was used for cell sorting.

The chain was built from TRDV1 and TRDJ1, with the D gene not clear enough to name. The receptor's source is a child who underwent cardiac surgery and was recorded as healthy. The sequenced sample was non-Vgamma9Vdelta2 gamma-delta T cells from the thymus. In the paper's terms, the cell subset or site label means: CD3+gammadeltaTCR+ thymocytes not co-expressing Vgamma9 and Vdelta2. The sequenced DNA: TGTGCTCTTGGGGAACTAGAGGAGGGGCACCCCGATAAACTCATCTTT. This encodes CALGELEEGHPDKLIF.